These 23 T cell receptor beta chains originate from one sample sequenced in a study of blood T cell repertoires in COVID-19. Clones were sequenced by immunoSEQ multiplex PCR, and TCRdb holds only the in-frame ones, with some missing. This table has roughly 180,000 clones, 82% appearing once. Sequencing used peripheral blood. The origin of the receptors is a woman aged 30 to 39 with acute or convalescent COVID-19.

V usage is TRBV15 and J usage is TRBJ2-7, with D perhaps matching TRBD2 (6 bases). The germline CDR1 and CDR2 sequences are LNHNV and YYDKDF (reference sequence). The CDR3 sequence is 16 residues long. Trimming took off 7 bases at V and 0 bases at J, with 19 bases between the two ends. CDR3 bases: TGTGCCACCAATAACTGGGTCGGGGGTAGCTCCTACGAGCAGTACTTC. Protein: CATNNWVGGSSYEQYF.

The chain joins TRBV7-9 to TRBJ2-1, with D perhaps TRBD1 (5 bases). From germline, CDR1 is SEHNR and CDR2 FQNEAQ (reference sequence). The CDR3 covers 14 residues. The V gene lost 5 bases and the J gene lost 1 base, with 9 bases spanning the gap. The CDR3 bases are TGTGCCAGCAGCGCGACAGTGTCCTACAATGAGCAGTTCTTC. This codes for CASSATVSYNEQFF.

This clone showed up just once. The V and J genes are TRBV30 and TRBJ1-6, with a possible D match to TRBD1 (5 bases). CDR3 length equals 16 residues. Deletions cut 1 base from V and 1 base from J, with 11 bases between. The germline gives CDR1 GTSNPN, CDR2 SVGIG (reference sequence). DNA of the CDR3: TGTGCCTGGAGTGAGGGCAGGGTGTCCTATAATTCACCCCTCCACTTT. Its translation is CAWSEGRVSYNSPLHF.

The sample holds a few counts of this clone. The V gene is TRBV5-1, the J gene TRBJ1-1; 7 bases line up with TRBD1. The V gene end was trimmed by 4 bases and the J gene end by 1 base; junction bases not matched to a gene: 4. Germline CDR1 reads SGHRS; CDR2 reads YFSETQ. The CDR3 is 14 residues long. The CDR3 DNA sequence: TGCGCCAGCAGCAGGGGACAGCCGAACACTGAAGCTTTCTTT. It codes for CASSRGQPNTEAFF.

This clone was counted between two and nine times. V usage is TRBV4-1 and J usage is TRBJ2-5; TRBD1 matches at 8 bases. V trimming: 0 bases; J trimming: 0 bases; junction bases outside the gene matches: 6. Germline loops: CDR1 MGHRA, CDR2 YSYEKL. This CDR3 comprises 17 residues. The DNA for the CDR3 is TGCGCCAGCAGCCAAGACGGAAGGGACAGGAACCAAGAGACCCAGTACTTC. Amino acid sequence: CASSQDGRDRNQETQYF.

This clone was seen a handful of times. The rearrangement uses TRBV7-2 and TRBJ2-5, with 8 bases fitting TRBD2. The trim removed 1 base at V and 7 bases at J, leaving 8 bases unmatched. Germline V CDR1 and CDR2: SGHTA, FQGNSA. This CDR3 region has 15 residues. The CDR3 DNA sequence: TGTGCCAGCAGCTTAGTGAGGGCGGCGGGAGGGACCCAGTACTTC. This gives the protein CASSLVRAAGGTQYF. The variable domain in full, with the rest retrieved from reference TRBV7-2 and TRBJ2-5, is GAGVSQSPSNKVTEKGKDVELRCDPISGHTALYWYRQSLGQGLEFLIYFQGNSAPDKSGLPSDRFSAERTGGSVSTLTIQRTQQEDSAVYLCASSLVRAAGGTQYFGPGTRLLVL.

V is TRBV28 and J is TRBJ2-7, with TRBD1 identical over 7 bases. The germline V gene encodes CDR1 MDHEN and CDR2 SYDVKM. Germline trimming cut 5 bases from V and 6 bases from J; bases unmatched to any gene: 10. The CDR3 is 14 residues long. CDR3 protein: CASSQGDRLGEQYF. In DNA, the CDR3 is TGTGCCAGCAGTCAAGGGGACAGACTCGGCGAGCAGTACTTC. The variable domain in full, with the rest retrieved from reference TRBV28 and TRBJ2-7, is DVKVTQSSRYLVKRTGEKVFLECVQDMDHENMFWYRQDPGLGLRLIYFSYDVKMKEKGDIPEGYSVSREKKERFSLILESASTNQTSMYLCASSQGDRLGEQYFGPGTRLTVT.

This chain connects TRBV30 to TRBJ1-4; D is perhaps TRBD1 (5 bases). This CDR3 is 12 amino acids long. Trimming pared 7 bases from V and 8 bases from J, leaving 14 bases between. Germline V lookup: CDR1 GTSNPN, CDR2 SVGIG (reference sequence). The CDR3 loop is CALPRAGEKLFF. In nucleotides, the CDR3 is TGTGCCTTACCCAGGGCCGGGGAAAAACTGTTTTTT.

The V gene is TRBV19, the J gene TRBJ2-1; the D gene is possibly TRBD2 (6 bases). The CDR3 totals 15 residues. Between the trimmed V and J ends, which lost 3 bases and 6 bases, there was a span of 15 bases. CDR1 is LNHDA, CDR2 SQIVND, per germline (reference sequence). CDR3 sequence reads: CASSIRGGVGNEQFF. CDR3 in DNA: TGTGCCAGTAGTATCCGGGGCGGGGTTGGCAATGAGCAGTTCTTC.

Regarding this clone: This same CDR3 is encoded by further DNA sequences in the sample. The chain employs TRBV15 and TRBJ2-7, with D perhaps matching TRBD1 (5 bases). Per the germline V gene, CDR1 is LNHNV and CDR2 is YYDKDF (reference sequence). The CDR3 sequence is 14 residues long. V lost 0 bases, J lost 2 bases, and 8 bases lay in between. For the CDR3, the DNA is TGTGCCACCAGCAGAGATAGGGGCACCTACGAGCAGTACTTC. As protein: CATSRDRGTYEQYF.

This rearrangement joins TRBV10-3 to TRBJ2-1, with 7 nucleotides matching TRBD2. Unmatched junction bases numbered 8, after V lost 10 bases and J lost 5 bases. Germline V gives CDR1 ENHRY, CDR2 SYGVKD. The CDR3 totals 13 residues. CDR3 amino acids: CASLRGFNNEQFF. The CDR3 coding sequence is TGTGCCAGTTTGCGGGGGTTTAACAATGAGCAGTTCTTC.

This clone showed up just a few times. The J gene is TRBJ1-1, the V gene TRBV6-4, with D tentatively TRBD1 (5 bases). The germline V gene has CDR1 MRHNA and CDR2 SNTAGT. The V end was cut by 6 bases, the J end by 1 base, with 12 bases between. CDR3 length equals 14 residues. Written as DNA, the CDR3 is TGTGCCAGCAGCAAGGATGGGGCGAACACTGAAGCTTTCTTT. It yields the protein CASSKDGANTEAFF.

The J gene is TRBJ1-6, the V gene TRBV5-5, with 8 positions matching TRBD1. Germline CDR1 SGHKS, CDR2 YYEKEE (reference sequence). V was clipped by 1 base and J by 8 bases; unmatched bases: 11. The CDR3 has 17 residues. Written as DNA, the CDR3 is TGTGCCAGCAGCTTGATTGGGACAGGTTCAGTGGATTCACCCCTCCACTTT. This gives the protein CASSLIGTGSVDSPLHF.

The V and J genes are TRBV28 and TRBJ1-1; D unclear. CDR1 and CDR2 from the germline V gene are MDHEN and SYDVKM. Trimming pared 3 bases from V and 4 bases from J, leaving 9 bases between. This CDR3 is built from 13 residues. The CDR3 DNA follows: TGTGCCAGCAGTTTGTACCGGGGCACTGAAGCTTTCTTT. Protein sequence: CASSLYRGTEAFF.

CDR3 sequence: CASSSDRVTDTQYF. The CDR3 bases are TGTGCCAGCAGCTCGGACAGAGTCACAGATACGCAGTATTTT. V usage is TRBV7-3 and J usage is TRBJ2-3, with a possible D match to TRBD1 (6 bases). There are 14 residues in the CDR3. V dropped 4 bases and J dropped 2 bases, with 10 bases sitting between them. Germline assignment: CDR1 SGHTA and CDR2 FQGTGA.

This clone showed up just a few times. V is TRBV10-3 and J is TRBJ1-4, with D possibly TRBD1 on 5 matching bases. CDR1 is ENHRY and CDR2 is SYGVKD in the germline V gene. V lost 2 bases and J lost 8, with 18 bases in between. The CDR3 loop spans 16 amino acids. DNA of the CDR3: TGTGCCATCAGTGAGCGAACCTCAGGGAAACAGGAAAAACTGTTTTTT. It specifies CAISERTSGKQEKLFF.

This clone has a single count. The chain carries TRBV6-5 and TRBJ1-1, with 7 bases matching TRBD1. Trimming removed 9 bases from V and 3 bases from J; junction bases left unmatched: 7. The germline CDR1 and CDR2 sequences are MNHEY and SVGAGI. This CDR3 has 13 amino acids. Here the CDR3 reads CASSQGRYTEAFF. The DNA for the CDR3 is TGTGCCAGTTCACAGGGGAGGTACACTGAAGCTTTCTTT.

The chain recombines TRBV3-1 (or the pseudogene TRBV3-2) with TRBJ1-2; 10 bases line up with TRBD1. Germline CDR1 is LGHDT and CDR2 is YNNKEL (reference sequence). This CDR3 comprises 14 residues. The J segment lost 7 bases and the V segment lost 3 bases, leaving 5 bases of the junction unmatched. The CDR3 sequence: CASSQPGQGLGYTF. CDR3 nucleotide sequence: TGTGCCAGCAGCCAGCCGGGACAGGGGCTTGGCTACACCTTC.

The rearrangement joins TRBV18 to TRBJ2-7, with 9 bases fitting TRBD1. V trimming: 4 bases; J trimming: 5 bases; junction bases outside the gene matches: 6. The CDR3 runs 14 residues. CDR1 KGHSH and CDR2 LQKENI come from the germline V gene. The CDR3 loop reads CASSLTTGGDEQYF. For the CDR3, the DNA is TGTGCCAGCTCACTTACGACAGGGGGGGACGAGCAGTACTTC.

The chain has TRBV5-1 and TRBJ1-2, with TRBD1 matching over 7 bases. The CDR3 sequence is 13 residues long. V lost 4 bases, J lost 6 bases, and 6 bases stayed unmatched. CDR1 is SGHRS, CDR2 YFSETQ, per germline. The CDR3 DNA reads TGCGCCAGCAGCCCAACCGGGACAGATGGCTACACCTTC. It encodes CASSPTGTDGYTF.

The rearrangement links TRBV4-3 to TRBJ1-6; D is unclear. The length of the CDR3 is 13 residues. Trimming took off 5 bases at V and 7 bases at J, with 9 bases between the two ends. The germline CDR1 and CDR2 sequences are LGHNA and YSLEER. The CDR3 nucleotides are TGCGCCAGCAGCTATGATGAGAATTCACCCCTCCACTTT. It is translated as CASSYDENSPLHF.

CDR3 nucleotide sequence: TGCGCCAGCAGCCCCGCCCGATGGAGGGGATTGTCCGGGGAGCTGTTTTTT. Its translation is CASSPARWRGLSGELFF. The genes are TRBV4-3 and TRBJ2-2, with D tentatively TRBD2 (6 bases). V lost 4 bases to trimming and J lost 6 bases, with 21 bases between them. Germline-derived CDR1 and CDR2 are LGHNA and YSLEER. The CDR3 loop spans 17 amino acids.

J is TRBJ1-1 and V is TRBV5-4; the match to TRBD1 covers 7 bases. With 2 bases clipped from V and 5 bases from J, the junction kept 6 bases outside the gene matches. CDR3 length: 14 residues. Germline CDR1 SGHNT, CDR2 YYREEE (reference sequence). The CDR3 DNA follows: TGTGCCAGCAGCTTAGGGGGCTTAGGAACTGAAGCTTTCTTT. This sequence encodes CASSLGGLGTEAFF.